This T cell receptor (beta chain) was sequenced in a study of tumor-infiltrating lymphocytes in primary liver carcinoma. This clonotype was seen only once. Its specificity is unknown. One junction end does not reproduce the germline sequence, and a read error may be involved. Co-extraction yielded RNA and DNA from about 20-30 mg of unsorted bulk tissue. Samples were taken from five separate regions of every tumor. Reverse transcription of 450 to 500 ng total RNA with a constant-region primer produced TCR beta cDNA. Libraries of TCR beta came from three nested multiplex PCR rounds with slightly modified ARM-PCR. Researchers ran the first two PCR rounds for ten to eleven cycles each with TRBV1-TRBV30 forward primers and a C-beta reverse primer. One entry per CDR3 protein results from TCRdb running MiXCR on the multiplex PCR reads. This table has about 99,000 distinct CDR3 sequences, around 63% appearing once.

CDR3 size: 13 residues. Germline V gene sequence: CDR1 ENHRY, CDR2 SYGVKD. General observations from the study: Whereas tumor region pairs overlapped more, tumor-adjacent and tumor-blood pairs overlapped less.

The rearrangement joins TRBV10-3 to TRBJ2-1; 13 bases align to TRBD2. The sequence came from a woman aged 55-69 years with primary liver carcinoma and hepatitis B virus infection. Specimen: liver tumor tissue from sampling region 5. Subset noted: tumor region T5, tumor centre. In DNA form, the CDR3 reads TGTGCCATGGGACTAGCGGGAACCAATGAGCAGTTCTTT. It encodes CAMGLAGTNEQFF.